This T cell receptor (beta chain) was recovered during a study of control samples from healthy donors and cancer patients. TCRdb keeps only in-frame clones here, not all; method: immunoSEQ multiplex PCR. The table shows around 89,000 clones, with roughly four fifths occurring only once. The germline gives CDR1 SQVTM, CDR2 ANQGSEA. The V and J ends lost 7 bases and 3 bases respectively, with 17 bases between them. The length of the CDR3 is 14 residues. This receptor was obtained from a woman aged 55-70 years in good health. Material: blood. The chain combines TRBV29-1 with TRBJ2-3; D might be TRBD1 or TRBD2, each matching 7 bases. This CDR3 is CSAGDYRGTDTQYF. CDR3 nucleotide sequence: TGCAGCGCTGGGGACTACAGGGGAACAGATACGCAGTATTTT.